This record concerns one T cell receptor beta chain sequence. The antigen remains undetermined. Regarding time point: newly diagnosed GD, antithyroid drugs for less than 3 months. The TCR library was made from RNA extracted from PBMCs. This sample stems from a study of regulatory T cells in long-lasting Graves disease. Relying on iRepertoire HTBI primers and Arm-PCR of CDR3 regions, the team built TCR beta libraries. MiXCR, run by TCRdb on the multiplex PCR reads, gives a single entry per CDR3 protein. Found here are 500,000 or so distinct CDR3 sequences, 14% of them singletons; the top ten hold roughly 18%. Overall study results and limits: Persistent disease showed a preference for TRBV28, TRBJ1-2 and TRBJ2-5.

Losses at the gene ends were 7 bases for V and 3 bases for J; bases not matched to a gene: 9. Germline loops: CDR1 SNHLY, CDR2 FYNNEI. The CDR3 consists of 15 residues. The sample was also linked to a second study, of T cells in Graves' hyperthyroidism and ophthalmopathy. That source adds: Researchers defined stable Graves' hyperthyroidism as no ophthalmopathy progression within 18 months. Blood also held most thyroid clonotypes expanded beyond 0.001.

This TCR came from a woman between 45 and 65 years old with Graves disease. The chain is built from TRBV2 and TRBJ1-1, with 9 bases fitting TRBD1. The sample was peripheral blood mononuclear cells (PBMCs), taken at new diagnosis, from a patient treated with antithyroid drugs. This chain's CDR3 is CASMGQGEGDTEAFF. In DNA, the CDR3 is TGTGCCAGCATGGGACAGGGAGAGGGGGACACTGAAGCTTTCTTT.